The 21 T cell receptor beta chains below all came from one sample that was sequenced in a study of blood T cell repertoires in COVID-19. Assay used: immunoSEQ multiplex PCR; TCRdb lists only in-frame clones, some missing. Of 150,000 or so clones in the sample, approximately 80% were seen once. Material for sequencing was peripheral blood. The source is a human donor in a cohort sampled during active COVID-19.

This chain uses TRBV7-8 with TRBJ2-1; 15 bases are a match to TRBD2. The junction had 4 bases not matched to a gene; V was cut back by 4 bases and J by 9 bases. The CDR3 totals 15 residues. Germline V CDR1 and CDR2: SGHVS, FQNEAQ. The CDR3 loop is CASSSGLAGGIEQFF. In DNA, the CDR3 is TGTGCCAGCAGCTCCGGACTAGCGGGAGGGATTGAGCAGTTCTTC.

The rearrangement links TRBV7-8 to TRBJ1-5; TRBD1 agrees at 9 bases. The CDR3 covers 17 residues. The V segment lost 5 bases and the J segment 4 bases; nucleotides outside the gene matches: 12. Per the germline V gene, CDR1 is SGHVS and CDR2 is FQNEAQ. CDR3 nucleotide sequence: TGTGCCAGCAGCGGAGGGACAGGGTTTTTTAGTAATCAGCCCCAGCATTTT. This translates into CASSGGTGFFSNQPQHF.

The chain employs TRBV19 and TRBJ2-4; no definite D call. The germline V gene encodes CDR1 LNHDA and CDR2 SQIVND (reference sequence). Trimming removed 3 bases from V and 2 bases from J, with 8 bases in between. CDR3 length: 14 amino acids. CDR3 DNA sequence: TGTGCCAGTAGTATGTACAGTACCAAAAACATTCAGTACTTC. Protein product: CASSMYSTKNIQYF.

This clone occurred a few times. The V call is TRBV7-9, the J call TRBJ2-7; 9 bases are a match to TRBD1. The CDR3 has 16 residues. From germline, CDR1 is SEHNR and CDR2 FQNEAQ (reference sequence). Trimming removed 7 bases from V and 4 bases from J; junction bases left unmatched: 14. This CDR3 is CASIGIGTGSLYEQYF. The CDR3 region has the DNA TGTGCCAGCATTGGGATCGGGACAGGGAGTCTGTACGAGCAGTACTTC.

The chain couples TRBV12-5 to TRBJ2-7; no clear D gene. Germline V gene lookup returns CDR1 LGHNT and CDR2 FRNRAP. V was trimmed by 2 bases and J by 2 bases, leaving 10 bases between them. There are 14 residues in the CDR3. This CDR3 is CASGLPSRAYEQYF. DNA of the CDR3: TGTGCTAGTGGTTTGCCGTCCCGCGCCTACGAGCAGTACTTC.

For the CDR3, the DNA is TGTGCCAGCAGCCCCGGTAGGACAGGGGCCCCCACTGGGGCCAACGTCCTGACTTTC. The encoded protein is CASSPGRTGAPTGANVLTF. This chain uses TRBV7-9 with TRBJ2-6, with 9 bases that match TRBD1. Germline trimming cut 5 bases from V and 2 bases from J; bases unmatched to any gene: 13. CDR3 length: 19 residues. Per the germline V gene, CDR1 is SEHNR and CDR2 is FQNEAQ (reference sequence).

The chain recombines TRBV5-8 with TRBJ1-6, with D hard to call. From germline, CDR1 is SGHTS and CDR2 YDEGEE. The CDR3 loop spans 16 amino acids. V was cut by 0 bases and J by 0 bases, with 7 bases left in between. The CDR3 sequence: CASSLEWSSYNSPLHF. The CDR3 DNA sequence: TGTGCCAGCAGCTTGGAATGGAGCTCCTATAATTCACCCCTCCACTTT.

The chain joins TRBV6-1 to TRBJ1-4, with D unresolved. The CDR3 extends over 16 amino acids. Trimming removed 7 bases from V and 7 bases from J, with 22 bases in between. CDR1 and CDR2 from the germline V gene are MNHNS and SASEGT. CDR3 sequence reads: CASNDDRRRTSEKLFF. Written as DNA, the CDR3 is TGTGCCAGCAATGACGATCGACGGAGAACCAGTGAAAAACTGTTTTTT.

The V call is TRBV6-5, the J call TRBJ2-7; 7 positions match TRBD1. V lost 5 bases to trimming and J lost 0 bases; unmatched junction nucleotides: 7. CDR1 is MNHEY, CDR2 SVGAGI, per germline. This CDR3 is built from 15 residues. As DNA, the CDR3 is TGTGCCAGCAGTATGGACAGGTCCCTCTCCTACGAGCAGTACTTC. It specifies CASSMDRSLSYEQYF.

The rearrangement links TRBV15 to TRBJ1-5; 7 bases map to TRBD1. There are 14 residues in the CDR3. Trimming cost V 0 bases and J 5 bases; bases outside gene matches: 1. Germline CDR1 and CDR2: LNHNV and YYDKDF (reference sequence). The CDR3 nucleotides are TGTGCCACCAGCAGAGATACAGGGGATCAGCCCCAGCATTTT. Protein: CATSRDTGDQPQHF.

The V gene is TRBV28, the J gene TRBJ2-3, with TRBD2 matching 11 bases. Germline CDR1 is MDHEN and CDR2 is SYDVKM. This CDR3 is built from 15 residues. The junction had 5 bases not matched to a gene; V was cut back by 3 bases and J by 6 bases. The CDR3: CASSLVLAGDDTQYF. In DNA, the CDR3 is TGTGCCAGCAGTTTGGTACTAGCGGGAGACGATACGCAGTATTTT.

V is TRBV5-1 and J is TRBJ2-5, with 8 bases aligning to TRBD2. CDR3 length: 15 residues. After removal of 3 bases from V and 5 bases from J, the junction contained 9 bases not matched to a gene. Germline CDR1 and CDR2: SGHRS and YFSETQ. CDR3 nucleotides: TGCGCCAGCAGCTACCCCCCGGGAGGGTGGGAGACCCAGTACTTC. Protein: CASSYPPGGWETQYF.

This chain connects TRBV6-6 to TRBJ1-1; D gene unclear. V was shortened by 2 bases and J by 2 bases, with 3 bases between the two germline ends. The CDR3 covers 12 residues. Per germline, CDR1 MNHNY and CDR2 SVGAGI (reference sequence). CDR3 loop: CASSYLNTEAFF. CDR3 DNA: TGTGCCAGCAGTTACCTAAACACTGAAGCTTTCTTT.

This chain uses TRBV21-1 with TRBJ2-7; the table names TRBD1, a call not compared with the DNA. TRBV21-1 is tagged as a pseudogene. CDR3 length: 16 amino acids. The DNA for the CDR3 is TGTGCCAGCAGCAAAGTAGAACAGGGCCCCCACTACGAGCAGTACTTC. Its protein product is CASSKVEQGPHYEQYF.

V usage is TRBV3-1 (or the pseudogene TRBV3-2) and J usage is TRBJ1-1; 7 bases align to TRBD1. V lost 6 bases, J lost 0 bases, and 4 bases stayed unmatched. CDR1 is LGHDT and CDR2 is YNNKEL in the germline V gene (reference sequence). The CDR3 extends over 14 amino acids. CDR3 amino acids: CASRGGQMNTEAFF. The CDR3 nucleotides are TGTGCCAGCAGGGGGGGACAGATGAACACTGAAGCTTTCTTT.

The chain recombines TRBV27 with TRBJ2-2, with 9 bases aligning to TRBD1. The V gene end was trimmed by 6 bases and the J gene end by 4 bases; junction bases not matched to a gene: 6. Germline-derived CDR1 and CDR2 are MNHEY and SMNVEV (reference sequence). CDR3 length: 15 amino acids. In nucleotides, the CDR3 is TGTGCCAGCAGGATCGGGACAGGGTCCACCGGGGAGCTGTTTTTT. Protein product: CASRIGTGSTGELFF.

The chain is built from TRBV7-2 and TRBJ2-7; TRBD1 is a possible D gene (5 bases). V was clipped by 3 bases and J by 6 bases, with 9 bases between them. Per germline, CDR1 SGHTA and CDR2 FQGNSA. This CDR3 is built from 12 residues. The CDR3: CASSLNQGEQYF. CDR3 in DNA: TGTGCCAGCAGCTTGAACCAGGGCGAGCAGTACTTC.

This clone was observed a few times. The V call is TRBV30, the J call TRBJ1-2; D possibly corresponds to TRBD1 (6 bases). CDR3 length: 13 residues. CDR1 and CDR2 from the germline V gene are GTSNPN and SVGIG (reference sequence). The V and J ends lost 3 bases and 8 bases respectively, with 16 bases between them. CDR3 region: CAWSGRGTQGYTF. The CDR3 DNA reads as TGTGCCTGGAGCGGTAGGGGGACCCAGGGCTACACCTTC.

This chain uses TRBV4-2 with TRBJ2-7, with 9 bases that match TRBD2. Per germline, CDR1 LGHNA and CDR2 YNFKEQ. This CDR3 region has 15 residues. With V trimmed by 1 base and J by 2 bases, 3 bases remained unmatched. CDR3 loop: CASSQGLAEAYEQYF. The CDR3 DNA is TGTGCCAGCAGCCAAGGACTAGCGGAGGCCTACGAGCAGTACTTC.

The table lists this clone with many counts. The gene calls are TRBV19 and TRBJ2-1; the match to TRBD2 covers 8 bases. The CDR3 is 15 amino acids. J lost 4 bases, V lost 5 bases, and 7 bases had no gene match. The germline gives CDR1 LNHDA, CDR2 SQIVND (reference sequence). This CDR3 is CASSAGLAGYNEQFF. In DNA, the CDR3 is TGTGCCAGTAGTGCTGGACTAGCCGGTTACAATGAGCAGTTCTTC.

This chain uses TRBV25-1 with TRBJ1-1; unclear D gene. CDR1 is MGHDK and CDR2 is SYGVNS in the germline V gene. Trimming pared 0 bases from V and 6 bases from J, leaving 11 bases between. The CDR3 spans 14 residues. The CDR3: CASSEYRAGSEAFF. The CDR3 DNA is TGTGCCAGCAGTGAATATAGGGCGGGGTCTGAAGCTTTCTTT.